This TCR beta chain was captured in a study of cytotoxic CD8 clonotypes in ibrutinib-treated CLL. Study overall: Researchers reported about a dozen relapsed/refractory and about 14 treatment-naive patients, 17 to 18 of them IGHV unmutated.

Researchers set a sequencing depth target of 1 in 200,000 to 1 in 1 million T cells. Assay: immunoSEQ multiplex PCR; the TCRdb copy retains only in-frame clones and omits some. Of around 130,000 clones listed, less than 90% are singletons. This CDR3 spans 13 amino acids. Germline CDR1 LNHDA, CDR2 SQIVND (reference sequence). The ends were cut back, 7 bases at V and 2 bases at J, with 12 bases in the middle. Points from the study as a whole: A rise in clonality was seen at ibrutinib response, and a fall back toward baseline was seen at progression.

Points on this clone: Its antigen is unknown.

Sequences were derived from PBMCs, sampled after 24 months of ibrutinib treatment. This sequence originates from a human donor with chronic lymphocytic leukemia. The rearrangement uses TRBV19 and TRBJ2-7; D tentatively fits TRBD1 or TRBD2 (5 bases each). The CDR3 protein is CASKSRDAYEQYF. In DNA form, the CDR3 reads TGTGCCAGTAAGAGCAGGGACGCCTACGAGCAGTACTTC.